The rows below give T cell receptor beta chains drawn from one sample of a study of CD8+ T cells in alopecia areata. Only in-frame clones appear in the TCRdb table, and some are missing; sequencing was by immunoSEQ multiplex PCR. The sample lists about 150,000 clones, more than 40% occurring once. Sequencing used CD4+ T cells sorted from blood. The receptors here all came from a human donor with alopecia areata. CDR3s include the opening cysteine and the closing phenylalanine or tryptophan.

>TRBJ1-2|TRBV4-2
CASSQGLRDDGYTF
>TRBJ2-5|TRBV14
CASSQIGTQYF
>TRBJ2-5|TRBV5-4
CASSWENQETQYF
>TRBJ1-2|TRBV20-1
CSATGGNTF
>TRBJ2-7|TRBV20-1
CSARSLLEQYF
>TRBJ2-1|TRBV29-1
CSVGGSAYEQFF
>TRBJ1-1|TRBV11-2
CASNRELRTEAFF
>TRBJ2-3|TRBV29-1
CSVGQADTQYF
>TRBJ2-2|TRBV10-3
CAISVAAQRGTGELFF
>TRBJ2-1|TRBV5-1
CASSLVVGGRVF
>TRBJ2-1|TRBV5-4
CASSLFAGGGNEQFF
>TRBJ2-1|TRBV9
CASSVAPTLDNEQFF
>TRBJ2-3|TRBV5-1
CASSWEGRSTDTQYF
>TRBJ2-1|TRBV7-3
CASSLSGRAQEQFF
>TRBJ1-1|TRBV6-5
CASSYDRVRTEAFF
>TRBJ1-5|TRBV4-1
CASSPAAPRDQPQHF
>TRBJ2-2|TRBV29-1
CSVGLAGAGELFF
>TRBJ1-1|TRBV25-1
CASSDIAEAFF
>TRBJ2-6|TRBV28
CASSTARDSGANVLTF
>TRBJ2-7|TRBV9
CASSPRTGAGLGEQYF
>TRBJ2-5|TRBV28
CASIPGGNQETQYF
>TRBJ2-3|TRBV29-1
CSAGLAGGGTQYF
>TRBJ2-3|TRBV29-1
CSARQGEGTDTQYF
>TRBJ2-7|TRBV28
CASNFRDRGSGQYF
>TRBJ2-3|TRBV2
CASSLQGQDTDTQYF
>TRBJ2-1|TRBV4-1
CASSHPGAGRPSYNEQFF
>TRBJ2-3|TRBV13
CASSPSADTQYF
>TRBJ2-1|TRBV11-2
CASSLTLF
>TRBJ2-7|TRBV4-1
CASSDPGRDYEQYF
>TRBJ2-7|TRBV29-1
CSAQGTSGNYEQYF
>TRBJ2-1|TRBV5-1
CASSYGPLPYNEQFF
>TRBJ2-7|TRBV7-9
CASSLLGPPYEQYF
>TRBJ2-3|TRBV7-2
CASSLYHGVDTQYF
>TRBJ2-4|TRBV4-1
CASSQVRGQGDESKNIQYF
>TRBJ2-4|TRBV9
CASSVEASGNPYRNIQYF
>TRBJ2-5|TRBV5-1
CASSLNREETQYF
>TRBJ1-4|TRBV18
CASSPDEQGAGEKLFF
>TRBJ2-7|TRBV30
CAWSGTAYGEQYF
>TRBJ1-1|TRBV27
CASSILPQGNTEAFF
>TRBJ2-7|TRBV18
CASSPPSAGEQYF